This TCR beta chain emerged from a study of CD8+ T cells in alopecia areata. Treatment meaning: oral pan-JAK inhibitor, 5-10 mg twice daily. cDNA serving as the sequencing template came from extracted, reverse transcribed RNA. Data came from immunoSEQ multiplex PCR; TCRdb stores just in-frame clones and leaves some out. The sample lists about 200,000 clones, approximately 61% occurring once. Germline CDR1 reads GTSNPN; CDR2 reads SVGIG (reference sequence). CDR3 length: 12 amino acids. Trimming pared 4 bases from V and 4 bases from J, leaving 10 bases between. The source is a human donor with alopecia areata. The rearrangement joins TRBV30 to TRBJ1-2, with TRBD1 as a possible D gene (6 bases). The source material was CD4+ T cells sorted from blood, sampled at week 24, from a patient treated with tofacitinib. DNA for the CDR3: TGTGCCTGGACTGAGGACAGCTATGGCTACACCTTC. Translating gives CAWTEDSYGYTF.